The 24 T cell receptor beta chains below come from one sample, sequenced in a study of control samples from healthy donors and cancer patients. This table comes from immunoSEQ multiplex PCR, and its TCRdb copy is limited to in-frame clones, with some not included. The table includes 90,000 to 150,000 clones, approximately 91% detected once. Sequencing was carried out using blood. These receptors all stem from a woman in her late teens or twenties in good health.

The genes are TRBV7-3 and TRBJ2-1; D uncertain. The length of the CDR3 is 14 residues. Germline-derived CDR1 and CDR2 are SGHTA and FQGTGA. V was shortened by 4 bases and J by 5 bases, with 12 bases between the two germline ends. This chain's CDR3 is CASSSPTENNEQFF. The CDR3 DNA follows: TGTGCCAGCAGCTCACCGACCGAGAACAATGAGCAGTTCTTC.

This clone was picked up one time. The chain combines TRBV5-4 with TRBJ2-2; perhaps TRBD2 as D (7 bases). CDR1 and CDR2 from the germline V gene are SGHNT and YYREEE (reference sequence). The CDR3 has 15 amino acids. Trimming took off 5 bases at V and 3 bases at J, with 14 bases between the two ends. CDR3 in DNA: TGTGCCAGCAGGCCGGGGGGCGGCTACACCGGGGAGCTGTTTTTT. Its translation: CASRPGGGYTGELFF.

The rearrangement joins TRBV30 to TRBJ1-1; perhaps TRBD1 as D (6 bases). Trimming left V 3 bases short and J 11 bases short, with 19 bases between. This CDR3 is built from 13 residues. Germline assignment: CDR1 GTSNPN and CDR2 SVGIG (reference sequence). CDR3 DNA: TGTGCCTGGAGGACGACAGGCTCAGCGGGGGCTTTCTTT. Translation: CAWRTTGSAGAFF.

The chain employs TRBV11-2 and TRBJ1-3, with D possibly matching TRBD1 (5 bases). There are 15 residues in the CDR3. Trimming stripped 0 bases from V and 4 bases from J, with 10 bases between. Germline V gene data show CDR1 as SGHAT and CDR2 as FQNNGV. The CDR3 DNA follows: TGTGCCAGCAGCTTAGAGGGGCTAGGAGGAAACACCATATATTTT. Amino acids: CASSLEGLGGNTIYF.

The chain employs TRBV27 and TRBJ1-5; D unclear. This CDR3 contains 16 residues. Trimming cost V 5 bases and J 4 bases, with 18 bases left between them. The germline V gene encodes CDR1 MNHEY and CDR2 SMNVEV (reference sequence). The CDR3 protein is CASSPRVGMGNQPQHF. CDR3 coding DNA: TGTGCCAGCAGTCCCCGGGTAGGGATGGGGAATCAGCCCCAGCATTTT.

This chain links TRBV27 with TRBJ1-1; a weak D match, TRBD1 (5 bases). The V end lost 6 bases, the J end lost 8 bases, and 22 bases lay between the germline ends. CDR3 length: 15 amino acids. The germline V gene has CDR1 MNHEY and CDR2 SMNVEV (reference sequence). The CDR3 sequence is CASSLMTDNSVEAFF. DNA of the CDR3: TGTGCCAGCAGCTTAATGACGGACAACTCAGTAGAAGCTTTCTTT.

The chain combines TRBV7-8 with TRBJ1-1; D gene unclear. V lost 4 bases to trimming and J lost 3 bases, with 9 bases between them. The CDR3 length is 13 residues. Germline V gene sequence: CDR1 SGHVS, CDR2 FQNEAQ. The CDR3 spells CASSWEGYTEAFF. The CDR3 DNA sequence: TGTGCCAGCAGCTGGGAGGGTTACACTGAAGCTTTCTTT.

V gene TRBV5-6 combines with J gene TRBJ1-3; D gene uncertain. CDR1 is SGHDT and CDR2 is YYEEEE in the germline V gene. Trimming shortened V by 0 bases and J by 0 bases, and 7 bases separated the two germline ends. The CDR3 has 15 residues. The CDR3 reads CASSLDRTSGNTIYF. The CDR3 DNA reads as TGTGCCAGCAGCTTGGACAGAACCTCTGGAAACACCATATATTTT.

This chain connects TRBV25-1 to TRBJ2-3, with D perhaps matching TRBD2 (5 bases). Germline V lookup: CDR1 MGHDK, CDR2 SYGVNS. The CDR3 totals 15 residues. V was shortened by 8 bases and J by 1 base, with 16 bases between the two germline ends. CDR3 in amino acids: CASAGVFSGTDTQYF. CDR3 DNA sequence: TGTGCCAGCGCCGGGGTTTTCTCGGGCACAGATACGCAGTATTTT. The full variable domain, in which reference TRBV25-1 and TRBJ2-3 provide the parts outside the CDR3, is EADIYQTPRYLVIGTGKKITLECSQTMGHDKMYWYQQDPGMELHLIHYSYGVNSTEKGDLSSESTVSRIRTEHFPLTLESARPSHTSQYLCASAGVFSGTDTQYFGPGTRLTVL.

The V call is TRBV29-1, the J call TRBJ2-3; 9 positions agree with TRBD2. This CDR3 contains 18 residues. In germline, CDR1 is SQVTM, CDR2 ANQGSEA. Germline trimming cut 3 bases from V and 1 base from J; bases unmatched to any gene: 14. The CDR3 loop reads CSVDGKPSRLAGTDTQYF. CDR3 nucleotide sequence: TGCAGCGTTGACGGGAAGCCGTCGAGACTAGCGGGCACAGATACGCAGTATTTT.

The rearrangement joins TRBV5-6 to TRBJ2-7; D not certain. Germline loops: CDR1 SGHDT, CDR2 YYEEEE. Trimming pared 7 bases from V and 3 bases from J, leaving 23 bases between. The CDR3 has 16 residues. For the CDR3, the DNA is TGTGCCAGCCATAATATGGCAGTTAAAACTATCTACGAGCAGTACTTC. Translating gives CASHNMAVKTIYEQYF.

The rearrangement links TRBV7-2 to TRBJ2-7, with D possibly matching TRBD2 (6 bases). CDR1 and CDR2 (germline): SGHTA, FQGNSA. Trimming left V 1 base short and J 2 bases short, with 12 bases between. The CDR3 extends over 15 amino acids. CDR3 sequence: CASSLVRGQAYEQYF. The CDR3 DNA reads TGTGCCAGCAGCTTAGTGCGGGGCCAGGCCTACGAGCAGTACTTC.

The gene calls are TRBV28 and TRBJ2-7; 12 nucleotides line up with TRBD1. V shed 5 bases, J shed 3 bases, and the junction held 8 bases outside the gene matches. The CDR3 loop spans 16 amino acids. Germline V gene sequence: CDR1 MDHEN, CDR2 SYDVKM. CDR3 amino acids: CASSPGTGGAYYEQYF. The CDR3 bases are TGTGCCAGCAGTCCCGGGACAGGGGGCGCCTACTACGAGCAGTACTTC.

This clone was seen a few times. The chain carries TRBV5-1 and TRBJ2-5, with 8 bases lining up with TRBD2. Germline trimming cut 4 bases from V and 2 bases from J; bases unmatched to any gene: 7. This CDR3 has 15 residues. Germline CDR1 and CDR2: SGHRS and YFSETQ. The CDR3 spells CASSNFAGGQETQYF. The CDR3 nucleotides are TGCGCCAGCAGCAATTTTGCGGGGGGACAAGAGACCCAGTACTTC. The full variable domain, completed using reference TRBV5-1 and TRBJ2-5, is KAGVTQTPRYLIKTRGQQVTLSCSPISGHRSVSWYQQTPGQGLQFLFEYFSETQRNKGNFPGRFSGRQFSNSRSEMNVSTLELGDSALYLCASSNFAGGQETQYFGPGTRLLVL.

The chain joins TRBV19 to TRBJ1-1; 9 positions match TRBD1. This CDR3 has 15 residues. Trimming cost V 6 bases and J 4 bases; bases outside gene matches: 9. CDR1 is LNHDA and CDR2 is SQIVND in the germline V gene (reference sequence). CDR3 amino acids: CASRSQGARVTEAFF. The CDR3 DNA reads as TGTGCCAGTAGGTCACAGGGGGCGCGGGTCACTGAAGCTTTCTTT.

The chain's CDR3 is CASRQGTAGNTIYF. CDR3 coding DNA: TGTGCCAGCAGACAGGGCACTGCTGGAAACACCATATATTTT. The chain carries TRBV28 and TRBJ1-3, with a possible D match to TRBD1 (6 bases). From germline, CDR1 is MDHEN and CDR2 SYDVKM. This CDR3 is built from 14 residues. Trimming cost V 6 bases and J 2 bases, with 11 bases left between them.

V and J are TRBV2 and TRBJ1-5; weak D call: TRBD1 (6 bases). Germline CDR1 reads SNHLY; CDR2 reads FYNNEI. The CDR3 extends over 15 amino acids. V lost 5 bases, J lost 0 bases, and 11 bases lay in between. CDR3: CASSQGPYSNQPQHF. The CDR3 DNA reads as TGTGCCAGCAGTCAGGGGCCGTATAGCAATCAGCCCCAGCATTTT.

The V gene is TRBV24-1, the J gene TRBJ2-2; D not resolved. Trimming stripped 4 bases from V and 3 bases from J, with 11 bases between. This CDR3 is built from 15 residues. Germline V gene lookup returns CDR1 KGHDR and CDR2 SFDVKD. This CDR3 is CATSESRWYTGELFF. In DNA form, the CDR3 reads TGTGCCACCAGTGAGTCCAGATGGTACACCGGGGAGCTGTTTTTT.

The CDR3 region has the DNA TGTGCCAGCAGCTTGAACAGAAACACCTACGAGCAGTACTTC. This gives the protein CASSLNRNTYEQYF. V usage is TRBV5-6 and J usage is TRBJ2-7; no clear D gene. The CDR3 runs 14 residues. Germline-derived CDR1 and CDR2 are SGHDT and YYEEEE. Trimming left V 1 base short and J 2 bases short, with 10 bases between.

The chain recombines TRBV6-5 with TRBJ1-4, with TRBD1 as a possible D gene (6 bases). V was clipped by 8 bases and J by 4 bases, with 14 bases between them. CDR1 and CDR2 (germline): MNHEY, SVGAGI. This CDR3 is 14 amino acids long. This CDR3 reads CASGRGGFNEKLFF. The CDR3 coding sequence is TGTGCCAGCGGAAGAGGGGGGTTTAATGAAAAACTGTTTTTT.

The chain links TRBV27 to TRBJ2-2; unclear D gene. The CDR3 covers 11 residues. Between the trimmed V and J ends, which lost 8 bases and 1 base, there was a span of 2 bases. The V gene's germline CDR1 is MNHEY and CDR2 SMNVEV (reference sequence). DNA of the CDR3: TGTGCCAGCCGGAACACCGGGGAGCTGTTTTTT. Protein sequence: CASRNTGELFF.

This sequence joins TRBV2 and TRBJ1-1; no clear D gene. This CDR3 region has 16 residues. Germline V gene lookup returns CDR1 SNHLY and CDR2 FYNNEI. Trimming stripped 6 bases from V and 0 bases from J, with 17 bases between. CDR3 nucleotide sequence: TGTGCCAGCAGCGAGAAAGGGCCAAGGGTGAACACTGAAGCTTTCTTT. Its protein is CASSEKGPRVNTEAFF.

The chain carries TRBV5-6 and TRBJ2-7, with a possible D match to TRBD1 (6 bases). The CDR3 has 15 amino acids. Trimming removed 3 bases from V and 0 bases from J, with 13 bases in between. Germline-derived CDR1 and CDR2 are SGHDT and YYEEEE. The CDR3 protein is CASSYRVSSSYEQYF. In nucleotides, the CDR3 is TGTGCCAGCAGCTACAGGGTATCGAGCTCCTACGAGCAGTACTTC.

The chain joins TRBV4-3 to TRBJ1-1; 9 bases match TRBD1. CDR1 is LGHNA, CDR2 YSLEER, per germline. This CDR3 is 15 amino acids long. V lost 4 bases and J lost 5; bases outside the gene matches: 8. Here the CDR3 reads CASSPKGTGRTEAFF. The DNA of the CDR3 is TGCGCCAGCAGCCCGAAAGGGACAGGGCGAACTGAAGCTTTCTTT.